The rows below give T cell receptor beta chains drawn from one sample of a study of T-cell reconstitution after alpha-beta-depleted transplantation in children. TCRdb reanalysed the PCR reads using MiXCR and keeps one entry per CDR3 protein. The sample consists of about 540,000 distinct CDR3 sequences, roughly 18% of them appearing once. The sample was PBMCs from the stem cell graft donor, taken from the stem cell graft. These receptors were obtained from a human donor who donated a stem cell graft to a child with acute lymphoblastic leukemia. Each CDR3 is given with its conserved first and last residue. A D gene is named only where the DNA matches it firmly. Clone size is not always given. Where it is, it says once, few, many or a class for expanded clones.

V	D	J	size	CDR3	DNA
TRBV15	.	TRBJ2-7	few	CATSRDPRSSYEQYF	TGTGCCACCAGCAGAGACCCCCGGAGCTCCTACGAGCAGTACTTC
TRBV25-1	.	TRBJ2-3	.	CASSEGNLDTQYF	TGTGCCAGCAGTGAGGGGAACCTAGATACGCAGTATTTT
TRBV27	.	TRBJ1-1	few	CASSGVLNTEAFF	TGTGCCAGCAGTGGCGTGCTGAACACTGAAGCTTTCTTT
TRBV29-1	.	TRBJ1-2	.	CSVDLGFYGYTF	TGCAGCGTTGATCTCGGGTTCTATGGCTACACCTTC
TRBV10-2	TRBD1	TRBJ1-5	few	CASCTGGSNQPQHF	TGCGCCAGCTGCACAGGGGGTAGCAATCAGCCCCAGCATTTT
TRBV20-1	.	TRBJ1-1	few	CSASYGVMNTEAFF	TGCAGTGCTAGTTACGGAGTCATGAACACTGAAGCTTTCTTT
TRBV5-1	TRBD1	TRBJ2-1	.	CASSLGTGDEQFF	TGCGCCAGCAGCTTGGGGACAGGCGATGAGCAGTTCTTC
TRBV12-3/TRBV12-4	TRBD1	TRBJ2-1	few	CASYLRQGGNDEQFF	TGTGCCAGCTACCTACGACAGGGGGGGAACGATGAGCAGTTCTTC
TRBV12-3/TRBV12-4	TRBD1	TRBJ2-2	.	CASSAWDREQRELFF	TGTGCCAGCAGCGCTTGGGACAGGGAACAGAGGGAGCTGTTTTTT
TRBV12-3/TRBV12-4	.	TRBJ2-6	.	CASSKSSSGANVLTF	TGTGCCAGCAGCAAAAGTAGCTCTGGGGCCAACGTCCTGACTTTC
TRBV6-1	TRBD1	TRBJ2-7	few	CASSPQIRTGNYEQYF	TGTGCCAGCAGTCCCCAAATCCGGACAGGGAACTACGAGCAGTACTTC
TRBV12-3/TRBV12-4	TRBD1	TRBJ2-1	.	CASSSGTGPFSYNEQFF	TGTGCCAGCAGTTCCGGGACAGGTCCTTTCTCCTACAATGAGCAGTTCTTC
TRBV29-1	.	TRBJ2-2	few	CSVAQGVGNTGELFF	TGCAGCGTTGCACAGGGCGTCGGAAACACCGGGGAGCTGTTTTTT
TRBV12-3/TRBV12-4	.	TRBJ2-2	few	CASKGPRGFRAGELFF	TGTGCCAGCAAGGGCCCCAGGGGATTTAGGGCCGGGGAGCTGTTTTTT